The present entry profiles one TCR beta chain with its context. The entry originates in a study of shared clonotypes between healthy human individuals. The protocol was immunoSEQ multiplex PCR, while the TCRdb copy is restricted to in-frame clones and leaves out a portion. In the table there are millions of clones, roughly 91% of which are singletons. Naive CD8 cells comprised CD45RO-negative, CCR7-positively selected cells, excluding terminally differentiated effector memory CD45RA+ cells. The germline gives CDR1 MDHEN, CDR2 SYDVKM. The CDR3 is 15 residues long. V was shortened by 6 bases and J by 3 bases, with 17 bases between the two germline ends.

This chain connects TRBV28 to TRBJ1-2, with D perhaps TRBD1 (5 bases). Sequenced: naive CD8+ T cells from PBMCs. This sequence was found in a man between 18 and 29 years old in good health. Some clones in this sample may be carry-over from other donors' samples. CDR3 region: CASSLPIRGDYGYTF. The CDR3 coding sequence is TGTGCCAGCAGCCTCCCGATCCGGGGGGACTATGGCTACACCTTC.